This passage covers 25 T cell receptor beta chains from one sample sequenced in a study of blood T cell repertoires in COVID-19. Assay used: immunoSEQ multiplex PCR; TCRdb lists only in-frame clones, some missing. The repertoire consists of a few hundred thousand clones, with about 90% occurring once and the leading ten covering less than 3%. Sequenced: peripheral blood. The origin of the receptors is a woman in her forties or fifties with acute or convalescent COVID-19.

The genes are TRBV5-4 and TRBJ1-2; TRBD1 is a possible D gene (5 bases). V lost 1 base and J 2 bases, leaving 15 bases between the germline ends. Germline CDR1 reads SGHNT; CDR2 reads YYREEE (reference sequence). The CDR3 is 16 amino acids. CDR3: CASSLRSGGANYGYTF. The DNA for the CDR3 is TGTGCCAGCAGCTTGAGGAGTGGAGGGGCGAACTATGGCTACACCTTC.

J is TRBJ2-7 and V is TRBV27, with TRBD1 matching over 8 bases. Trimming cost V 6 bases and J 0 bases; bases outside gene matches: 7. This CDR3 comprises 15 residues. Germline V gives CDR1 MNHEY, CDR2 SMNVEV (reference sequence). This CDR3 is CASSRGQVFSYEQYF. The CDR3 nucleotides read TGTGCCAGCAGCCGGGGACAGGTCTTCTCCTACGAGCAGTACTTC.

The chain combines TRBV4-2 with TRBJ2-1, with unresolved D. The ends were cut back, 4 bases at V and 10 bases at J, with 11 bases in the middle. Germline V CDR1 and CDR2: LGHNA, YNFKEQ. The CDR3 is 12 residues long. The chain's CDR3 is CASSPVNSEQFF. The CDR3 coding sequence is TGTGCCAGCAGCCCAGTCAATAGCGAGCAGTTCTTC.

The V gene is TRBV27, the J gene TRBJ2-5, with TRBD2 matching 13 bases. Looked up from germline, CDR1 is MNHEY and CDR2 is SMNVEV (reference sequence). V was pared by 8 bases and J by 5 bases, with 8 bases of the junction left unmatched. CDR3 size: 15 residues. Written as DNA, the CDR3 is TGTGCCAGCGGACTAGCGGGGGTTGCTCAGGAGACCCAGTACTTC. Protein product: CASGLAGVAQETQYF.

The V gene is TRBV4-3, the J gene TRBJ2-5; TRBD1 might be the D (5 bases). Germline V gives CDR1 LGHNA, CDR2 YSLEER. This CDR3 region has 15 residues. V lost 0 bases and J 6 bases, leaving 14 bases between the germline ends. The CDR3 sequence: CASSQDRQGAKTQYF. Here the CDR3 DNA reads TGCGCCAGCAGCCAAGATCGCCAGGGTGCCAAGACCCAGTACTTC.

The chain uses TRBV6-5 and TRBJ1-2, with 10 bases matching TRBD1. This CDR3 spans 14 amino acids. Germline V gene data show CDR1 as MNHEY and CDR2 as SVGAGI. V shed 6 bases and J 5 bases; nucleotides not matched to a gene: 6. Here the CDR3 reads CASSPTGGRYGYTF. As DNA, the CDR3 is TGTGCCAGCAGCCCGACAGGGGGCAGGTATGGCTACACCTTC.

The V call is TRBV7-6, the J call TRBJ2-7, with TRBD1 matching over 10 bases. Germline V gene data show CDR1 as SGHVS and CDR2 as FNYEAQ. V dropped 3 bases and J dropped 0; count of bases not matched to a gene: 5. CDR3 length equals 16 residues. This CDR3 is CASSFLGQGFSYEQYF. The CDR3, as DNA: TGTGCCAGCAGCTTTCTGGGACAGGGGTTCTCCTACGAGCAGTACTTC. Looking up the rest from reference TRBV7-6 and TRBJ2-7 gives the full variable domain: GAGVSQSPRYKVTKRGQDVALRCDPISGHVSLYWYRQALGQGPEFLTYFNYEAQQDKSGLPNDRFSAERPEGSISTLTIQRTEQRDSAMYRCASSFLGQGFSYEQYFGPGTRLTVT.

The chain employs TRBV5-6 and TRBJ1-5; TRBD1 matches 7 bases. With 3 bases clipped from V and 5 bases from J, the junction kept 11 bases outside the gene matches. There are 16 residues in the CDR3. CDR1 and CDR2 from the germline V gene are SGHDT and YYEEEE. The CDR3 sequence is CASSYMGGQLDQPQHF. CDR3 DNA: TGTGCCAGCAGCTACATGGGGGGACAGTTGGATCAGCCCCAGCATTTT.

V usage is TRBV19 and J usage is TRBJ1-3; D not certain. The CDR3 consists of 15 residues. V gave up 3 bases and J gave up 2 bases, with 11 bases separating them. CDR1 is LNHDA and CDR2 is SQIVND in the germline V gene (reference sequence). As DNA, the CDR3 is TGTGCCAGTAGTATTGGACCCGGGACTGGAAACACCATATATTTT. Its translation is CASSIGPGTGNTIYF. Using reference TRBV19 and TRBJ1-3 for the parts outside the CDR3, the full variable domain is DGGITQSPKYLFRKEGQNVTLSCEQNLNHDAMYWYRQDPGQGLRLIYYSQIVNDFQKGDIAEGYSVSREKKESFPLTVTSAQKNPTAFYLCASSIGPGTGNTIYFGEGSWLTVV.

The gene calls are TRBV3-1 (or the pseudogene TRBV3-2) and TRBJ1-1; TRBD1 is a possible D gene (5 bases). V was clipped by 0 bases and J by 7 bases, with 9 bases between them. The germline gives CDR1 LGHDT, CDR2 YNNKEL (reference sequence). There are 13 residues in the CDR3. In nucleotides, the CDR3 is TGTGCCAGCAGCCAAGAAGGGGATAATGAAGCTTTCTTT. It encodes CASSQEGDNEAFF.

This clone has a handful of counts. In DNA, the CDR3 is TGCGCCAGCAGCAAGACAGGGGCGACAGATACGCAGTATTTT. Translation gives CASSKTGATDTQYF. J is TRBJ2-3 and V is TRBV5-1; 8 bases map to TRBD1. This CDR3 has 14 amino acids. Trimming cost V 4 bases and J 3 bases; bases outside gene matches: 4. In germline, CDR1 is SGHRS, CDR2 YFSETQ.

The chain recombines TRBV2 with TRBJ1-2; 7 nucleotides match TRBD1. V shed 1 base and J 8 bases; nucleotides not matched to a gene: 16. The CDR3 covers 17 residues. Germline CDR1 reads SNHLY; CDR2 reads FYNNEI. CDR3 sequence: CASSEGPTGARHDGYTF. The CDR3 region has the DNA TGTGCCAGCAGTGAAGGGCCTACAGGGGCCAGACACGACGGCTACACCTTC.

The rearrangement joins TRBV6-1 to TRBJ1-3, with 11 bases lining up with TRBD1. In germline, CDR1 is MNHNS, CDR2 SASEGT. J lost 0 bases, V lost 1 base, and 2 bases had no gene match. The CDR3 extends over 17 amino acids. Here the CDR3 reads CASSEGGTGGSGNTIYF. CDR3 DNA sequence: TGTGCCAGCAGTGAAGGTGGGACAGGGGGCTCTGGAAACACCATATATTTT.

J is TRBJ1-3 and V is TRBV28, with 7 bases lining up with TRBD1. The V segment lost 6 bases and the J segment 4 bases; nucleotides outside the gene matches: 6. The germline gives CDR1 MDHEN, CDR2 SYDVKM. The CDR3 is 14 amino acids. CDR3 in DNA: TGTGCCAGCAGAAAGGGGGCGCGAGGAAACACCATATATTTT. Amino acid sequence: CASRKGARGNTIYF.

V is TRBV28 and J is TRBJ1-2, with 8 nucleotides matching TRBD1. CDR1 and CDR2 (germline): MDHEN, SYDVKM. Trimming took 4 bases from V and 3 from J; bases not matched to a gene: 4. The CDR3 contains 14 residues. CDR3 coding DNA: TGTGCCAGCAGTTCCCAGGGGGCAGACTATGGCTACACCTTC. Protein: CASSSQGADYGYTF.

The chain couples TRBV12-3 or TRBV12-4 to TRBJ1-2; 9 positions agree with TRBD1. The CDR3 extends over 13 amino acids. Losses at the gene ends were 6 bases for V and 8 bases for J; bases not matched to a gene: 7. The CDR3 nucleotides read TGTGCCAGCAGCCGAGGACAGGGGCGAGGCTACACCTTC. Its translation is CASSRGQGRGYTF.

The chain recombines TRBV9 with TRBJ2-2; TRBD2 matches 7 bases. V was pared by 0 bases and J by 7 bases, with 3 bases of the junction left unmatched. CDR1 and CDR2 from the germline V gene are SGDLS and YYNGEE. The CDR3 has 14 residues. The CDR3 region is CASSVGGSIGELFF. The CDR3 bases are TGTGCCAGCAGCGTAGGCGGGAGTATCGGGGAGCTGTTTTTT.

Turning to this clone: A junction end diverges from the germline sequence, so it may reflect a read error. The rearrangement uses TRBV27 and TRBJ2-1; 10 nucleotides align to TRBD2. The CDR3 sequence is 17 residues long. Germline V gene lookup returns CDR1 MNHEY and CDR2 SMNVEV (reference sequence). CDR3 sequence (DNA): TGTGCCAGCAGTTTTTTAACTAGCGGGAACTCCTTCAATGAGCAGTTCTTC. The encoded protein is CASSFLTSGNSFNEQFF.

J is TRBJ2-7 and V is TRBV13; D may be TRBD1 (8 bases). Deletions cut 5 bases from V and 3 bases from J, with 17 bases between. The length of the CDR3 is 15 residues. CDR1 and CDR2 from the germline V gene are PRHDT and FYEKMQ (reference sequence). Here the CDR3 reads CASSRSGGGSYEQYF. The CDR3 DNA is TGTGCCAGCAGCCGATCAGGGGGCGGGAGCTACGAGCAGTACTTC.

The V and J genes are TRBV7-2 and TRBJ2-4; perhaps TRBD1 as D (6 bases). The CDR3 totals 14 residues. Germline V gene data show CDR1 as SGHTA and CDR2 as FQGNSA. Trimming shortened V by 1 base and J by 7 bases, and 11 bases separated the two germline ends. CDR3 coding DNA: TGTGCCAGCAGCTTAGGAGGCAGGGGTAACATTCAGTACTTC. It encodes CASSLGGRGNIQYF.

The rearrangement links TRBV6-2 or TRBV6-3 to TRBJ2-2, with 9 bases matching TRBD1. This CDR3 spans 19 amino acids. The V gene end was trimmed by 4 bases and the J gene end by 0 bases; junction bases not matched to a gene: 12. CDR1 and CDR2 (germline): MNHEY, SVGEGT. In nucleotides, the CDR3 is TGTGCCAGCAGTTTAGAGGGACAGGGTTCCATCGCGAACACCGGGGAGCTGTTTTTT. Residues: CASSLEGQGSIANTGELFF.

The chain is built from TRBV2 and TRBJ1-5; 7 bases line up with TRBD1. This CDR3 has 15 amino acids. Germline CDR1 SNHLY, CDR2 FYNNEI. V trimming: 7 bases; J trimming: 2 bases; junction bases outside the gene matches: 8. The CDR3 nucleotides read TGTGCCAGCAACCTAGACAGGGCGCGCAATCAGCCCCAGCATTTT. This translates into CASNLDRARNQPQHF.

The chain couples TRBV19 to TRBJ2-1, with 9 bases aligning to TRBD2. CDR1 is LNHDA and CDR2 is SQIVND in the germline V gene (reference sequence). This CDR3 comprises 16 residues. After removal of 6 bases from V and 0 bases from J, the junction contained 6 bases not matched to a gene. The CDR3 nucleotides are TGTGCCAGTAGCCAAAGCGGGGGGAGCTCCTACAATGAGCAGTTCTTC. Translated: CASSQSGGSSYNEQFF.

The chain uses TRBV2 and TRBJ2-7, with 8 bases fitting TRBD2. J was trimmed by 1 base and V by 7 bases; bases with no gene match: 6. Germline V gene sequence: CDR1 SNHLY, CDR2 FYNNEI. The CDR3 has 14 amino acids. The CDR3 DNA sequence: TGTGCCAGCAAAGCACCGGGAGGGTCCTACGAGCAGTACTTC. Its protein product is CASKAPGGSYEQYF.

V usage is TRBV28 and J usage is TRBJ1-4; possibly TRBD1 for D (5 bases). V was cut by 8 bases and J by 3 bases, with 10 bases left in between. The CDR3 runs 13 residues. Germline V gene lookup returns CDR1 MDHEN and CDR2 SYDVKM. CDR3 sequence: CASSGEANEKLFF. The CDR3 nucleotides read TGTGCCAGCTCGGGGGAGGCTAATGAAAAACTGTTTTTT.